The 31 T cell receptor beta chains presented below share a single source sample, sequenced in a study of CD8 T cells in ankylosing spondylitis. These receptors' antigens are unknown. General study points: Seemingly distinctive of ankylosing spondylitis blood was a TCR beta motif formed by eight highly homologous variants.

TCRdb reprocessed the 5' RACE reads via MiXCR and lists one record per CDR3 protein. The sample records over 450,000 distinct CDR3 sequences, roughly 12% being singletons. The sequencing sample was made of blood, either unsorted or a sorted T cell fraction (not recorded which). All receptors derive from a male donor with ankylosing spondylitis.

This clonotype was seen at least ten times. J is TRBJ1-6 and V is TRBV20-1; D gene unclear. The germline V gene encodes CDR1 DFQATT and CDR2 SNEGSKA (reference sequence). There are 14 residues in the CDR3. V dropped 5 bases and J dropped 4 bases, with 12 bases sitting between them. The CDR3 DNA reads as TGCAGTGCTCCGGACGGCCTTTATAATTCACCCCTCCACTTT. Its translation: CSAPDGLYNSPLHF.

This clonotype was counted only a few times. The chain employs TRBV4-1 and TRBJ1-4; perhaps TRBD1 as D (5 bases). The CDR3 length is 16 residues. Germline V gene sequence: CDR1 MGHRA, CDR2 YSYEKL. V lost 0 bases and J lost 8, with 16 bases in between. This CDR3 is CASSQDREGLEEKLFF. The CDR3 DNA is TGCGCCAGCAGCCAAGATAGGGAGGGGCTGGAGGAAAAACTGTTTTTT.

V gene TRBV6-1 combines with J gene TRBJ1-6; TRBD1 matches at 10 bases. Germline trimming cut 6 bases from V and 3 bases from J; bases unmatched to any gene: 5. From germline, CDR1 is MNHNS and CDR2 SASEGT. CDR3 length equals 16 residues. The CDR3 is CASSRDRGIYNSPLHF. The CDR3 bases are TGTGCCAGCAGCCGGGACAGGGGAATCTATAATTCACCCCTCCACTTT.

The chain combines TRBV7-9 with TRBJ1-1; D is possibly TRBD1 (5 bases). CDR3 length: 14 amino acids. Germline values: CDR1 SEHNR, CDR2 FQNEAQ (reference sequence). V was shortened by 4 bases and J by 8 bases, with 17 bases between the two germline ends. CDR3 nucleotides: TGTGCCAGCAGCTCGACCGGGACCACCGGGGAAGCTTTCTTT. Residues: CASSSTGTTGEAFF. Full variable domain (outside the CDR3, taken from reference TRBV7-9 and TRBJ1-1): DTGVSQNPRHKITKRGQNVTFRCDPISEHNRLYWYRQTLGQGPEFLTYFQNEAQLEKSRLLSDRFSAERPKGSFSTLEIQRTEQGDSAMYLCASSSTGTTGEAFFGQGTRLTVV.

The V gene is TRBV5-1, the J gene TRBJ2-1; the match to TRBD1 covers 7 bases. Germline trimming cut 5 bases from V and 7 bases from J; bases unmatched to any gene: 6. Germline V gene sequence: CDR1 SGHRS, CDR2 YFSETQ. The CDR3 has 13 amino acids. CDR3 bases: TGCGCCAGCAGTAGACAGGGAGAGAATGAGCAGTTCTTC. Its protein product is CASSRQGENEQFF.

The chain carries TRBV24-1 and TRBJ2-1; D tentatively fits TRBD1 or TRBD2 (6 bases each). This CDR3 spans 15 amino acids. V lost 9 bases to trimming and J lost 3 bases, with 17 bases between them. The germline V gene encodes CDR1 KGHDR and CDR2 SFDVKD. Here the CDR3 reads CATAGGPENYNEQFF. Here the CDR3 DNA reads TGTGCCACCGCCGGGGGCCCAGAAAACTACAATGAGCAGTTCTTC.

In this sample, this clonotype turned up many times. The chain uses TRBV7-2 and TRBJ1-2; weak D call: TRBD1 (5 bases). The germline gives CDR1 SGHTA, CDR2 FQGNSA. The CDR3 runs 13 residues. Trimming left V 2 bases short and J 2 bases short, with 6 bases between. This CDR3 reads CASSLNRNYGYTF. CDR3 DNA sequence: TGTGCCAGCAGCTTAAACAGGAACTATGGCTACACCTTC.

The chain uses TRBV5-1 and TRBJ2-1; 11 positions agree with TRBD2. Germline V CDR1 and CDR2: SGHRS, YFSETQ. J lost 1 base, V lost 4 bases, and 4 bases had no gene match. This CDR3 spans 16 amino acids. In nucleotides, the CDR3 is TGCGCCAGCAGCCCTTCTAGCGGGAGGTCCTACAATGAGCAGTTCTTC. Translation: CASSPSSGRSYNEQFF. The full variable domain, in which reference TRBV5-1 and TRBJ2-1 provide the parts outside the CDR3, is KAGVTQTPRYLIKTRGQQVTLSCSPISGHRSVSWYQQTPGQGLQFLFEYFSETQRNKGNFPGRFSGRQFSNSRSEMNVSTLELGDSALYLCASSPSSGRSYNEQFFGPGTRLTVL.

The chain employs TRBV2 and TRBJ2-3; D uncertain. There are 14 residues in the CDR3. V gave up 8 bases and J gave up 0 bases, with 12 bases separating them. Germline lookup yields CDR1 SNHLY and CDR2 FYNNEI. CDR3 protein: CASSELLSTDTQYF. The DNA for the CDR3 is TGTGCCAGCTCCGAACTCCTAAGCACAGATACGCAGTATTTT.

The chain uses TRBV5-1 and TRBJ1-1, with D maybe TRBD1 (5 bases). V lost 2 bases, J lost 9 bases, and 11 bases lay in between. Germline assignment: CDR1 SGHRS and CDR2 YFSETQ. The length of the CDR3 is 12 residues. CDR3 loop: CASSFTGTQAFF. CDR3 DNA sequence: TGCGCCAGCAGCTTCACCGGGACTCAAGCTTTCTTT.

This rearrangement joins TRBV3-1 to TRBJ2-5, with TRBD2 matching over 11 bases. Trimming took 4 bases from V and 0 from J; bases not matched to a gene: 4. Germline loops: CDR1 LGHDT, CDR2 YNNKEL (reference sequence). The CDR3 has 16 amino acids. CDR3 in amino acids: CASSPETSGNQETQYF. In DNA form, the CDR3 reads TGTGCCAGCAGCCCGGAGACTAGCGGGAACCAAGAGACCCAGTACTTC.

The chain uses TRBV20-1 and TRBJ2-2; 10 bases match TRBD2. After removal of 3 bases from V and 5 bases from J, the junction contained 6 bases not matched to a gene. This CDR3 comprises 15 residues. CDR1 is DFQATT, CDR2 SNEGSKA, per germline (reference sequence). CDR3 nucleotides: TGCAGTGCTAGTCCAAGCGGGAGGGGAACCGGGGAGCTGTTTTTT. Its translation: CSASPSGRGTGELFF.

This chain joins TRBV2 and TRBJ2-7; D is ambiguous. There are 12 residues in the CDR3. Trimming left V 4 bases short and J 4 bases short, with 8 bases between. CDR1 and CDR2 (germline): SNHLY, FYNNEI. DNA of the CDR3: TGTGCCAGCAGTGCTGGGCAGTACGAGCAGTACGTC. It translates to CASSAGQYEQYV.

This chain links TRBV7-6 with TRBJ2-7; 7 bases align to TRBD1. The CDR3 runs to 12 residues. J lost 12 bases, V lost 5 bases, and 10 bases had no gene match. Germline lookup yields CDR1 SGHVS and CDR2 FNYEAQ. CDR3 in DNA: TGTGCCAGCAGCCCCCCGACAGGGAAATGGTACGTC. Protein sequence: CASSPPTGKWYV.

This clonotype has a handful of counts. The chain has TRBV6-5 and TRBJ2-7; D might be TRBD2 (6 bases). Germline V gives CDR1 MNHEY, CDR2 SVGAGI. V lost 2 bases to trimming and J lost 5 bases, with 16 bases between them. The CDR3 covers 15 residues. CDR3 protein: CASSYGGTHPNEQYF. In nucleotides, the CDR3 is TGTGCCAGCAGTTACGGGGGGACCCATCCTAACGAGCAGTACTTC.

The chain is built from TRBV7-9 and TRBJ2-1; TRBD2 is a possible D gene (8 bases). Germline CDR1 is SEHNR and CDR2 is FQNEAQ (reference sequence). V lost 5 bases, J lost 5 bases, and 19 bases lay in between. This CDR3 region has 16 residues. Here the CDR3 reads CASSPGGAGENNEQFF. The CDR3 nucleotides read TGTGCCAGCAGCCCAGGGGGAGCGGGGGAGAACAATGAGCAGTTCTTC.

This clonotype has just a few counts. The V call is TRBV12-3 or TRBV12-4, the J call TRBJ1-5; D is uncertain. Trimming cost V 6 bases and J 3 bases, with 15 bases left between them. The CDR3 totals 15 residues. The CDR3 DNA follows: TGTGCCAGCAGCCCGGAGGGTCATTTCAATCAGCCCCAGCATTTT. Translated, it gives CASSPEGHFNQPQHF.

This clonotype was counted a few times. This sequence joins TRBV20-1 and TRBJ2-3; D is unresolved. Germline V lookup: CDR1 DFQATT, CDR2 SNEGSKA (reference sequence). V dropped 6 bases and J dropped 1 base, with 14 bases sitting between them. The CDR3 spans 14 residues. CDR3 in amino acids: CSAPDPPGTDTQYF. Here the CDR3 DNA reads TGCAGTGCGCCCGACCCACCCGGCACAGATACGCAGTATTTT.

The chain uses TRBV10-1 and TRBJ2-2; 8 bases are a match to TRBD2. V lost 6 bases and J lost 0; bases outside the gene matches: 12. This CDR3 is 18 amino acids long. Germline V CDR1 and CDR2: WNHNN, SYGVQD (reference sequence). The CDR3 DNA reads as TGCGCCAGCAGCGACGGCGGAGCGGGAGCCCCGAACACCGGGGAGCTGTTTTTT. Translated, it gives CASSDGGAGAPNTGELFF.

This clonotype was found many times. This chain joins TRBV5-1 and TRBJ2-1; 12 bases are shared with TRBD2. The CDR3 totals 20 residues. Germline CDR1 is SGHRS and CDR2 is YFSETQ. V trimming: 4 bases; J trimming: 4 bases; junction bases outside the gene matches: 18. CDR3 nucleotide sequence: TGCGCCAGCAGCCTCGGCGCGGGACTAGCGGGCGCCCAATTTTACAATGAGCAGTTCTTC. Its protein product is CASSLGAGLAGAQFYNEQFF.

This clonotype showed up many times. The genes are TRBV20-1 and TRBJ2-3; D call uncertain. Germline V gene data show CDR1 as DFQATT and CDR2 as SNEGSKA (reference sequence). V shed 6 bases and J shed 6 bases, with 19 bases lying between them. The CDR3 covers 14 residues. CDR3 protein: CSALGPVGVDTQYF. CDR3 sequence (DNA): TGCAGTGCCCTCGGGCCTGTCGGAGTTGATACGCAGTATTTT.

V is TRBV18 and J is TRBJ2-5, with 10 positions matching TRBD2. CDR1 and CDR2 from the germline V gene are KGHSH and LQKENI. V gave up 2 bases and J gave up 3 bases; unmatched junction bases: 0. The CDR3 totals 14 residues. The CDR3: CASSPTSGEETQYF. CDR3 bases: TGTGCCAGCTCACCAACTAGCGGGGAAGAGACCCAGTACTTC.

The chain recombines TRBV7-9 with TRBJ2-2; D gene ambiguous. V lost 2 bases, J lost 6 bases, and 7 bases lay in between. The CDR3 runs 13 residues. Germline-derived CDR1 and CDR2 are SEHNR and FQNEAQ (reference sequence). DNA for the CDR3: TGTGCCAGCAGCTTATACGAGGCCGGGGAGCTGTTTTTT. Its translation is CASSLYEAGELFF.

The chain carries TRBV27 and TRBJ2-5, with D possibly matching TRBD2 (5 bases). CDR3 length: 13 amino acids. Germline CDR1 reads MNHEY; CDR2 reads SMNVEV (reference sequence). Trimming removed 6 bases at V and 4 bases at J, with 12 bases between. CDR3 amino acids: CASRTAGGETQYF. In DNA, the CDR3 is TGTGCCAGCAGGACGGCAGGAGGAGAGACCCAGTACTTC.

The CDR3 DNA reads TGCGCCAGCAGCCAAAATTCGGCCGGGCCACCCACCGGGGAGCTGTTTTTT. This codes for CASSQNSAGPPTGELFF. V is TRBV4-1 and J is TRBJ2-2; D not certain. Germline loops: CDR1 MGHRA, CDR2 YSYEKL. The CDR3 has 17 residues. The V and J ends lost 2 bases and 4 bases respectively, with 17 bases between them.

The chain employs TRBV10-3 and TRBJ1-5; D is perhaps TRBD1 (5 bases). The CDR3 spans 15 residues. The germline V gene has CDR1 ENHRY and CDR2 SYGVKD. Trimming took 5 bases from V and 5 from J, leaving 16 bases between them. For the CDR3, the DNA is TGTGCCATCAGTCCAGGAGGGGCGCGGGATCAGCCCCAGCATTTT. This sequence encodes CAISPGGARDQPQHF.

This sequence joins TRBV2 and TRBJ2-6, with a possible D match to TRBD1 (5 bases). Between the trimmed V and J ends, which lost 1 base and 3 bases, there was a span of 13 bases. In germline, CDR1 is SNHLY, CDR2 FYNNEI. This CDR3 has 17 residues. This CDR3 is CASSEGTREFGANVLTF. In DNA form, the CDR3 reads TGTGCCAGCAGTGAAGGGACAAGGGAATTTGGGGCCAACGTCCTGACTTTC. The entire variable domain, with the rest obtained from reference TRBV2 and TRBJ2-6, is as follows: EPEVTQTPSHQVTQMGQEVILRCVPISNHLYFYWYRQILGQKVEFLVSFYNNEISEKSEIFDDQFSVERPDGSNFTLKIRSTKLEDSAMYFCASSEGTREFGANVLTFGAGSRLTVL.

The chain uses TRBV6-1 and TRBJ2-7; maybe TRBD1 (6 bases). The germline gives CDR1 MNHNS, CDR2 SASEGT. This CDR3 comprises 14 residues. V shed 6 bases and J shed 2 bases, with 14 bases lying between them. CDR3 loop: CASSRGGSTYEQYF. DNA of the CDR3: TGTGCCAGCAGCAGAGGGGGATCTACCTACGAGCAGTACTTC.

The CDR3 nucleotides are TGTGCCTGGAGTACCGAGGTCCCCTCGAACTATGGCTACACCTTC. It specifies CAWSTEVPSNYGYTF. This rearrangement joins TRBV30 to TRBJ1-2; D uncertain. Germline-derived CDR1 and CDR2 are GTSNPN and SVGIG (reference sequence). The CDR3 runs to 15 residues. Trimming left V 2 bases short and J 2 bases short, with 15 bases between.

The chain carries TRBV24-1 and TRBJ2-3; 9 bases map to TRBD2. This CDR3 is 15 amino acids long. Trimming at V came to 3 bases and at J to 4 bases, leaving 4 bases not matched to a gene. CDR1 KGHDR and CDR2 SFDVKD come from the germline V gene. The CDR3 DNA reads as TGTGCCACCAGTGATATTACTAGCGGGTCAGATACGCAGTATTTT. This codes for CATSDITSGSDTQYF.

This clonotype was found many times. The rearrangement links TRBV5-1 to TRBJ1-3; D is perhaps TRBD1 (6 bases). This CDR3 region has 15 residues. V lost 4 bases and J 8 bases, leaving 19 bases between the germline ends. Germline CDR1 SGHRS, CDR2 YFSETQ. CDR3 DNA sequence: TGCGCCAGCAGCCCTGGGACACAAAGAGGAGACACCATATATTTT. Translation: CASSPGTQRGDTIYF.